Sequencing of this T cell receptor beta chain was carried out in a study of blood T cell repertoires in COVID-19. Whole-study context: The cDNA or gDNA used as material had been derived from T cells, B-cell-depleted T cells, or PBMCs.

Sequencing used immunoSEQ multiplex PCR; TCRdb keeps in-frame clones, though not all of them. The sample comprises 57,000 or so clones, approximately 86% of which are singletons, and 5% to 6.5% rests with the top ten. The germline gives CDR1 MRHNA, CDR2 SNTAGT. This CDR3 comprises 14 residues. With V trimmed by 6 bases and J by 6 bases, 7 bases remained unmatched. The sequenced material came from peripheral blood. The V gene is TRBV6-4, the J gene TRBJ2-3, with TRBD1 identical over 9 bases. The TCR sequence derives from a man in his 70s with acute or convalescent COVID-19. The CDR3 reads CASSTTGGSDTQYF. The CDR3 nucleotides read TGTGCCAGCAGCACGACAGGGGGTTCTGATACGCAGTATTTT.